These 4 T cell receptor beta chains were sequenced from one sample in a study of shared clonotypes between healthy human individuals. This table comes from immunoSEQ multiplex PCR, and its TCRdb copy is limited to in-frame clones, with some not included. The sample shows roughly 2.2 million clones, just under 95% of them seen only once. What was sequenced was naive CD4+ T cells from PBMCs. The subset was: CD45RA+ positively selected. These receptors were collected from a man aged 18 to 30 in good health. Some clones in this sample may be carry-over from other donors' samples.

This chain links TRBV19 with TRBJ2-5; D gene uncertain. The CDR3 length is 13 residues. In germline, CDR1 is LNHDA, CDR2 SQIVND (reference sequence). The V gene lost 10 bases and the J gene lost 4 bases, with 16 bases spanning the gap. In DNA form, the CDR3 reads TGTGCCACCCACGAAAACTGGGGAGAGACCCAGTACTTC. Translated: CATHENWGETQYF.

The chain couples TRBV28 to TRBJ2-3; 9 nucleotides align to TRBD2. J was trimmed by 3 bases and V by 6 bases; bases with no gene match: 13. The CDR3 has 17 amino acids. The V gene's germline CDR1 is MDHEN and CDR2 SYDVKM. CDR3 residues: CASRPGGGRAGTDTQYF. The CDR3 nucleotides read TGTGCCAGCAGGCCCGGGGGCGGGAGGGCCGGAACAGATACGCAGTATTTT.

The chain is built from TRBV11-2 and TRBJ2-5; unclear D gene. The CDR3 covers 14 residues. The germline gives CDR1 SGHAT, CDR2 FQNNGV. Trimming took 5 bases from V and 2 from J, leaving 12 bases between them. The CDR3 protein is CASSPTTGQETQYF. In DNA form, the CDR3 reads TGTGCCAGCAGCCCCACTACTGGTCAAGAGACCCAGTACTTC.

V usage is TRBV19 and J usage is TRBJ2-6; a weak D match, TRBD1 (6 bases). The CDR3 runs to 18 residues. Germline V CDR1 and CDR2: LNHDA, SQIVND (reference sequence). Trimming shortened V by 6 bases and J by 0 bases, and 18 bases separated the two germline ends. Written as DNA, the CDR3 is TGTGCCAGTAGCCCCCCGACAGGTTTTAGCTCTGGGGCCAACGTCCTGACTTTC. Translation gives CASSPPTGFSSGANVLTF.